Below, 30 T cell receptor beta chains from the same sample are listed, as sequenced in a study of blood T cell repertoires in COVID-19. The assay was immunoSEQ multiplex PCR, and TCRdb's table has in-frame clones only and misses some. The data contain about 190,000 clones, 70% to 90% of them singletons. The specimen sequenced was peripheral blood. These receptors came from a woman between 40 and 50 years old who had recovered from COVID-19.

The J gene is TRBJ1-2, the V gene TRBV5-6; possibly TRBD1 for D (6 bases). CDR3 size: 14 residues. The germline V gene has CDR1 SGHDT and CDR2 YYEEEE. Trimming removed 0 bases from V and 8 bases from J, with 14 bases in between. CDR3 residues: CASSLVAGEGGYTF. CDR3 coding DNA: TGTGCCAGCAGCTTGGTAGCAGGGGAGGGCGGCTACACCTTC.

The rearrangement joins TRBV12-3 or TRBV12-4 to TRBJ2-1, with D possibly being TRBD2 (6 bases). Trimming took off 6 bases at V and 3 bases at J, with 9 bases between the two ends. The CDR3 sequence is 13 residues long. For the CDR3, the DNA is TGTGCCAGCAGAGAGGACTACTACAATGAGCAGTTCTTC. This codes for CASREDYYNEQFF.

V is TRBV27 and J is TRBJ2-6; possible D gene TRBD1, 5 bases. Looked up from germline, CDR1 is MNHEY and CDR2 is SMNVEV (reference sequence). The CDR3 has 14 amino acids. Trimming took 8 bases from V and 6 from J, leaving 14 bases between them. This CDR3 reads CASGARPSANVLTF. As DNA, the CDR3 is TGTGCCAGCGGGGCGAGACCTTCGGCCAACGTCCTGACTTTC. Together with reference TRBV27 and TRBJ2-6, the CDR3 gives the full variable domain: EAQVTQNPRYLITVTGKKLTVTCSQNMNHEYMSWYRQDPGLGLRQIYYSMNVEVTDKGDVPEGYKVSRKEKRNFPLILESPSPNQTSLYFCASGARPSANVLTFGAGSRLTVL.

The V call is TRBV5-8, the J call TRBJ1-5, with D possibly matching TRBD1 (6 bases). V dropped 5 bases and J dropped 4 bases, with 19 bases sitting between them. The germline CDR1 and CDR2 sequences are SGHTS and YDEGEE. There are 16 residues in the CDR3. This CDR3 is CASRTSLQGPNQPQHF. The CDR3 DNA reads as TGTGCCAGCAGAACAAGCCTGCAGGGGCCTAATCAGCCCCAGCATTTT.

V usage is TRBV27 and J usage is TRBJ2-7; the match to TRBD1 covers 8 bases. The CDR3 is 16 amino acids. CDR1 is MNHEY and CDR2 is SMNVEV in the germline V gene (reference sequence). The junction had 8 bases not matched to a gene; V was cut back by 0 bases and J by 4 bases. DNA of the CDR3: TGTGCCAGCAGTTTATCGGGACACCAGGGGGCGTACGAGCAGTACTTC. Its translation is CASSLSGHQGAYEQYF.

The chain uses TRBV29-1 and TRBJ2-2; 8 nucleotides line up with TRBD1. Trimming at V came to 4 bases and at J to 3 bases, leaving 7 bases not matched to a gene. The CDR3 has 15 amino acids. From germline, CDR1 is SQVTM and CDR2 ANQGSEA. The CDR3, as DNA: TGCAGCGTTGGCAGGGGGCGAGGGTACACCGGGGAGCTGTTTTTT. Translating gives CSVGRGRGYTGELFF.

The rearrangement links TRBV18 to TRBJ1-1, with 8 bases matching TRBD1. CDR3 length: 15 amino acids. Losses at the gene ends were 5 bases for V and 3 bases for J; bases not matched to a gene: 8. CDR1 KGHSH and CDR2 LQKENI come from the germline V gene. CDR3 in DNA: TGTGCCAGCTCATCCATCAGGGGGCGGGACACTGAAGCTTTCTTT. Translating gives CASSSIRGRDTEAFF.

The chain links TRBV3-1 (or the pseudogene TRBV3-2) to TRBJ2-5, with TRBD1 identical over 8 bases. This CDR3 comprises 16 residues. V dropped 4 bases and J dropped 3; count of bases not matched to a gene: 10. CDR1 and CDR2 (germline): LGHDT, YNNKEL (reference sequence). The CDR3 nucleotides read TGTGCCAGCAGCCCTGCTGCGGGACAGGCAGAAGAGACCCAGTACTTC. This sequence encodes CASSPAAGQAEETQYF.

The chain combines TRBV15 with TRBJ1-6; 9 nucleotides align to TRBD1. Looked up from germline, CDR1 is LNHNV and CDR2 is YYDKDF (reference sequence). The trim removed 3 bases at V and 6 bases at J, leaving 3 bases unmatched. The length of the CDR3 is 15 residues. As DNA, the CDR3 is TGTGCCACCAGCAGGTCGGACAGGGGTAATTCACCCCTCCACTTT. It translates to CATSRSDRGNSPLHF.

V and J are TRBV19 and TRBJ1-5; D remains unclear. Germline lookup yields CDR1 LNHDA and CDR2 SQIVND (reference sequence). This CDR3 is 13 amino acids long. The CDR3 DNA reads as TGTGTGAGGAGGATTAATAGCAATCAGCCCCAGCATTTT. Amino acids: CVRRINSNQPQHF.

This clone was picked up one time. The chain uses TRBV5-5 and TRBJ1-4; D perhaps matches TRBD1 (6 bases). The CDR3 sequence is 14 residues long. Germline values: CDR1 SGHKS, CDR2 YYEKEE (reference sequence). V shed 3 bases and J shed 0 bases, with 6 bases lying between them. CDR3 protein: CASSWTATNEKLFF. DNA for the CDR3: TGTGCCAGCAGCTGGACAGCAACTAATGAAAAACTGTTTTTT.

The rearrangement uses TRBV5-4 and TRBJ2-7; maybe TRBD2 (6 bases). There are 13 residues in the CDR3. The germline V gene has CDR1 SGHNT and CDR2 YYREEE (reference sequence). V was clipped by 4 bases and J by 3 bases, with 11 bases between them. CDR3 sequence (DNA): TGTGCCAGCAGCGCGACTAGTAACTACGAGCAGTACTTC. It specifies CASSATSNYEQYF.

CDR3 DNA: TGTGCCAGCAGCCCTCTACAGGGAGATGAAAAACTGTTTTTT. Residues: CASSPLQGDEKLFF. The chain employs TRBV7-7 and TRBJ1-4; D is perhaps TRBD1 (6 bases). The germline gives CDR1 SSHAT, CDR2 FNYEAQ (reference sequence). Deletions cut 5 bases from V and 6 bases from J, with 13 bases between. The CDR3 runs to 14 residues.

The chain is built from TRBV27 and TRBJ2-7; the D gene is possibly TRBD1 (6 bases). In germline, CDR1 is MNHEY, CDR2 SMNVEV (reference sequence). CDR3 length equals 15 residues. V was pared by 2 bases and J by 0 bases, with 11 bases between. CDR3 residues: CASSLQGLSSYEQYF. The CDR3 DNA follows: TGTGCCAGCAGTTTACAGGGGCTTAGCTCCTACGAGCAGTACTTC.

This clone has only one observation. The V call is TRBV5-1, the J call TRBJ2-7, with 9 bases identical to TRBD1. The V gene end was trimmed by 4 bases and the J gene end by 9 bases; junction bases not matched to a gene: 5. The V gene's germline CDR1 is SGHRS and CDR2 YFSETQ. The CDR3 sequence is 12 residues long. The CDR3 is CASSTGQGRQYF. The CDR3 DNA reads as TGCGCCAGCAGCACGGGACAGGGTCGGCAGTACTTC.

The V call is TRBV4-2, the J call TRBJ2-7, with D perhaps TRBD2 (5 bases). From germline, CDR1 is LGHNA and CDR2 YNFKEQ. V shed 0 bases and J shed 4 bases, with 13 bases lying between them. The CDR3 totals 15 residues. In DNA, the CDR3 is TGTGCCAGCAGCCAAGAGATTGGGAGTTGGTACGAGCAGTACTTC. Protein sequence: CASSQEIGSWYEQYF.

The chain is built from TRBV5-5 and TRBJ2-5; D gene unclear. V was pared by 5 bases and J by 2 bases, with 10 bases between. CDR1 SGHKS and CDR2 YYEKEE come from the germline V gene (reference sequence). The CDR3 extends over 13 amino acids. The CDR3 here is CASSGQVQETQYF. CDR3 sequence (DNA): TGTGCCAGCAGTGGTCAGGTACAAGAGACCCAGTACTTC.

The rearrangement links TRBV4-3 to TRBJ2-5; D may be TRBD2 (6 bases). V was clipped by 1 base and J by 5 bases, with 14 bases between them. Germline CDR1 and CDR2: LGHNA and YSLEER. The CDR3 is 15 amino acids. CDR3: CASSQGGTSTETQYF. Written as DNA, the CDR3 is TGCGCCAGCAGCCAAGGAGGTACTAGCACTGAGACCCAGTACTTC.

This clone has just one count. The genes are TRBV14 and TRBJ2-7; D may be TRBD2 (5 bases). From germline, CDR1 is SGHDN and CDR2 FVKESK. The CDR3 totals 13 residues. Trimming stripped 2 bases from V and 3 bases from J, with 8 bases between. The CDR3 DNA follows: TGTGCCAGCAGCCAACTACGGGGCTACGAGCAGTACTTC. The encoded protein is CASSQLRGYEQYF.

This clone came up a few times. This chain links TRBV28 with TRBJ1-5; possibly TRBD1 for D (5 bases). V was trimmed by 3 bases and J by 2 bases, leaving 11 bases between them. Germline loops: CDR1 MDHEN, CDR2 SYDVKM. The CDR3 spans 15 residues. The CDR3 DNA is TGTGCCAGCAGTTTCATCGCAGGGCGCAATCAGCCCCAGCATTTT. Translation: CASSFIAGRNQPQHF.

DNA for the CDR3: TGTGCCAGCAGTTTACAGGGGAACTATGGCTACACCTTC. This gives the protein CASSLQGNYGYTF. V usage is TRBV28 and J usage is TRBJ1-2, with TRBD1 as a possible D gene (6 bases). CDR1 and CDR2 from the germline V gene are MDHEN and SYDVKM. Trimming took off 2 bases at V and 2 bases at J, with 6 bases between the two ends. The CDR3 is 13 residues long.

J is TRBJ2-7 and V is TRBV5-1; a weak D match, TRBD2 (6 bases). Trimming took off 4 bases at V and 5 bases at J, with 22 bases between the two ends. CDR1 and CDR2 from the germline V gene are SGHRS and YFSETQ. CDR3 length equals 16 residues. Written as DNA, the CDR3 is TGCGCCAGCAGCCCTGGAGGTCAGGGAGGCATCGACGAGCAGTACTTC. Translation: CASSPGGQGGIDEQYF.

This CDR3 reads CASRDRVQQPQHF. CDR3 DNA: TGTGCCAGTAGAGACAGGGTGCAGCAGCCCCAGCATTTT. This chain connects TRBV19 to TRBJ1-5; 7 positions match TRBD1. CDR1 is LNHDA, CDR2 SQIVND, per germline (reference sequence). After removal of 6 bases from V and 7 bases from J, the junction contained 6 bases not matched to a gene. This CDR3 is 13 amino acids long.

The chain recombines TRBV13 with TRBJ2-7; TRBD1 matches at 7 bases. V lost 4 bases, J lost 3 bases, and 6 bases stayed unmatched. There are 14 residues in the CDR3. Germline V gene lookup returns CDR1 PRHDT and CDR2 FYEKMQ (reference sequence). Here the CDR3 reads CASSWTDRSYEQYF. The DNA of the CDR3 is TGTGCCAGCAGCTGGACGGACAGGAGCTACGAGCAGTACTTC.

A few counts support this clone. This sequence joins TRBV12-5 and TRBJ2-1, with 15 bases that match TRBD2. Germline V gene lookup returns CDR1 LGHNT and CDR2 FRNRAP. CDR3 length equals 15 residues. The CDR3 sequence is CASGGGLAGGNEQFF. DNA of the CDR3: TGTGCCTCGGGTGGGGGACTAGCGGGAGGAAATGAGCAGTTCTTC.

The rearrangement uses TRBV19 and TRBJ2-3; 11 bases agree with TRBD2. CDR1 is LNHDA and CDR2 is SQIVND in the germline V gene (reference sequence). The CDR3 is made up of 16 amino acids. The V gene end was trimmed by 5 bases and the J gene end by 1 base; junction bases not matched to a gene: 5. CDR3 coding DNA: TGTGCCAGTAGTCCCCGACTAGCGGGACGCACAGATACGCAGTATTTT. This sequence encodes CASSPRLAGRTDTQYF.

V is TRBV6-5 and J is TRBJ2-1; D gene uncertain. In germline, CDR1 is MNHEY, CDR2 SVGAGI. The CDR3 runs 11 residues. V gave up 5 bases and J gave up 7 bases, with 6 bases separating them. The CDR3 loop reads CASSQSNEQFF. CDR3 DNA: TGTGCCAGCAGTCAATCAAATGAGCAGTTCTTC.

CDR3 amino acids: CASTIPQRGGRTDTQYF. The CDR3 DNA sequence: TGTGCCAGCACTATTCCCCAGCGGGGGGGGCGCACAGATACGCAGTATTTT. The V gene is TRBV28, the J gene TRBJ2-3, with TRBD2 identical over 10 bases. V was clipped by 7 bases and J by 1 base; unmatched bases: 11. CDR1 and CDR2 from the germline V gene are MDHEN and SYDVKM. The length of the CDR3 is 17 residues. Full variable domain (rest looked up from reference TRBV28 and TRBJ2-3): DVKVTQSSRYLVKRTGEKVFLECVQDMDHENMFWYRQDPGLGLRLIYFSYDVKMKEKGDIPEGYSVSREKKERFSLILESASTNQTSMYLCASTIPQRGGRTDTQYFGPGTRLTVL.

The chain employs TRBV7-2 and TRBJ1-1; TRBD1 aligns across 8 bases. Per germline, CDR1 SGHTA and CDR2 FQGNSA. This CDR3 comprises 14 residues. Unmatched junction bases numbered 7, after V lost 5 bases and J lost 5 bases. As DNA, the CDR3 is TGTGCCAGCAGCGTCGGACAGGGAGGGACTGAAGCTTTCTTT. This encodes CASSVGQGGTEAFF.

The chain has TRBV30 and TRBJ2-1; 10 bases align to TRBD2. The CDR3 runs to 15 residues. Germline CDR1 and CDR2: GTSNPN and SVGIG (reference sequence). J was trimmed by 6 bases and V by 1 base; bases with no gene match: 6. This chain's CDR3 is CAWSESGRALNEQFF. The CDR3 DNA sequence: TGTGCCTGGAGTGAAAGCGGGAGGGCCCTCAATGAGCAGTTCTTC.